The rows below give T cell receptor beta chains drawn from one sample of a study of shared clonotypes between healthy human individuals. Some clones are missing from TCRdb's copy, which holds only in-frame ones; the method was immunoSEQ multiplex PCR. The data show about 2.4 million clones, roughly nine tenths seen once. Sequenced material: naive CD4+ T cells sorted from blood. Receptors originate from a man between 18 and 35 years old in good health. Both conserved end residues are part of each CDR3. D genes are given only for firm matches. For some rows the clone size is stated as once, few or many, or as a class when expanded; others skip it.

-	TRBV7-2	TRBJ1-3	-	TGTGCCAGCAGCTTAGGCCCTCGGGGCAACGGAAACACCATATATTTT	CASSLGPRGNGNTIYF
-	TRBV5-6	TRBJ2-2	-	TGTGCCAGCAGCCCTTTCGGGACTGGTAACACCGGGGAGCTGTTTTTT	CASSPFGTGNTGELFF
-	TRBV6-1	TRBJ1-4	TRBD1	TGTGCCAGCAGATTGGACAGGGGTAATGAAAAACTGTTTTTT	CASRLDRGNEKLFF
-	TRBV6-1	TRBJ2-7	-	TGTGCCAGCGTCAGAGACAGGGAGGTTAACTACGAGCAGTACTTC	CASVRDREVNYEQYF
once	TRBV2	TRBJ2-4	TRBD2	TGTGCCAGCAGCGATTCAAAGGGACTAGCTCTGAGCATTCAGTACTTC	CASSDSKGLALSIQYF
-	TRBV5-4	TRBJ2-1	TRBD2	TGTGCCAGCAGCCTCAACCGGGACTACCACAATGAGCAGTTCTTC	CASSLNRDYHNEQFF
once	TRBV4-1	TRBJ1-3	TRBD1	TGCGCCAGCAGCCAAGGACAGGGGGTCGGAGGAAACACCATATATTTT	CASSQGQGVGGNTIYF
-	TRBV5-1	TRBJ2-1	TRBD2	TGCGCCAGCAGCGGGACCCTGCGGGGGGATGAGCAGTTCTTC	CASSGTLRGDEQFF
-	TRBV5-4	TRBJ2-7	-	TGTGCCACCAAACCCCACAGTGACTACGAGCAGTACTTC	CATKPHSDYEQYF
-	TRBV28	TRBJ2-3	-	TGTGCCAGCAGTTTAAGGGGAGATACGCAGTATTTT	CASSLRGDTQYF
-	TRBV6-5	TRBJ1-4	-	TGTGCCAGCAGTTACTCGTCGGCAACTAATGAAAAACTGTTTTTT	CASSYSSATNEKLFF
-	TRBV6-4	TRBJ1-2	-	TGTGCCAGCAGCCGGGGCCCTAACTATGGCTACACCTTC	CASSRGPNYGYTF
-	TRBV19	TRBJ1-1	-	TGTGCCAGTAGTATAGTAGAAGGAATGGGGACTGAAGCTTTCTTT	CASSIVEGMGTEAFF
once	TRBV7-2	TRBJ2-7	TRBD2	TGTGCCAGCAGCTTAAGACTAGCGGGAGGGTCCTCCTACGAGCAGTACTTC	CASSLRLAGGSSYEQYF
-	TRBV18	TRBJ2-3	TRBD2	TGTGCCAGCTCACCTGGACTAGCGGGTTCCACAGATACGCAGTATTTT	CASSPGLAGSTDTQYF
-	TRBV6-1	TRBJ2-7	TRBD1	TGTGCCAGCAGACCCCAGGGACAGGGGGTCTACGAGCAGTACTTC	CASRPQGQGVYEQYF
once	TRBV19	TRBJ2-1	-	TGTGCCAGTAGTCCTTCTCGGATGGAGCAGTTCTTC	CASSPSRMEQFF
-	TRBV5-1	TRBJ2-5	TRBD1	TGCGCCAGCAGCTTGTCAGGGGGCCCGGAGACCCAGTACTTC	CASSLSGGPETQYF
-	TRBV7-7	TRBJ2-3	-	TGTGCTAGCAGCTCAGGTTCCGCAGATACGCAGTATTTT	CASSSGSADTQYF
-	TRBV4-1	TRBJ1-5	-	TGCGCCAGCAGCCAAGAGGGACAAAACAAACAGCCCCAGCATTTT	CASSQEGQNKQPQHF
-	TRBV7-8	TRBJ2-7	TRBD2	TGTGCCAGCAGCGTACTAGCGGGAGGCCCCTACGAGCAGTACTTC	CASSVLAGGPYEQYF
-	TRBV6-5	TRBJ1-1	-	TGTGCCAGCGGTTCGACCCTGGCCACTGAAGCTTTCTTT	CASGSTLATEAFF
-	TRBV6-1	TRBJ2-1	-	TGTGCCAGCAGTGAGTTCCGGACTGCCAGCTCCTACAATGAGCAGTTCTTC	CASSEFRTASSYNEQFF
-	TRBV11-3	TRBJ2-5	TRBD1	TGTGCCAGCAGCCCCGGGACAGGCCAAGAGACCCAGTACTTC	CASSPGTGQETQYF
-	TRBV6-5	TRBJ2-5	-	TGTGCCAGCAGTTCTGGTAGCGGAACATCTCAAGAGACCCAGTACTTC	CASSSGSGTSQETQYF
-	TRBV7-8	TRBJ2-7	-	TGTGCCAGCAGCGATCAGGGTTTTGGGTCCTACGAGCAGTACTTC	CASSDQGFGSYEQYF
-	TRBV9	TRBJ1-1	-	TGTGCCAGCAGCGTAAATCCAGGCAGGGAGATTACTGAAGCTTTCTTT	CASSVNPGREITEAFF
-	TRBV10-2	TRBJ2-2	TRBD2	TGCGCCAGCATGCGGGGGGGTGGCGGCGGCGCGAACACCGGGGAGCTGTTTTTT	CASMRGGGGGANTGELFF
-	TRBV28	TRBJ2-4	-	TGTGCCATCAATACTAATACAGGGGCCAAAAACATTCAGTACTTC	CAINTNTGAKNIQYF
-	TRBV30	TRBJ1-1	-	TGTGCCTGGAGAAGGGGGGCCACTGAAGCTTTCTTT	CAWRRGATEAFF
-	TRBV5-1	TRBJ2-1	TRBD2	TGCGCCAGCAGCTTGGGGCTAGCGGGGGCCTCTGAGCAGTTCTTC	CASSLGLAGASEQFF
-	TRBV7-7	TRBJ2-5	-	TGTGCTAGCAGCTCCCAGGGCCCGGAGACCCAGTACTTC	CASSSQGPETQYF
-	TRBV30	TRBJ2-1	TRBD2	TGTGCCTGGACACTAGCGGGTGAGCAGTTCTTC	CAWTLAGEQFF
few	TRBV9	TRBJ1-4	-	TGTGCCAGCAGCGTTTCACAGGATCGTGAAAAACTGTTTTTT	CASSVSQDREKLFF
-	TRBV6-1	TRBJ2-2	-	TGTGCCAGCAGTGCCCGGAGGGCCGGGGAGCTGTTTTTT	CASSARRAGELFF
-	TRBV12-5	TRBJ2-3	TRBD1	TGTGCTAGTGGTTTGGCATACAAAACCCCGGGACAGGGAGGTACAGATACGCAGTATTTT	CASGLAYKTPGQGGTDTQYF
-	TRBV9	TRBJ2-3	TRBD2	TGTGCCAGCAGCGTAGCCGGGAGGGGACGTTGGGATACGCAGTATTTT	CASSVAGRGRWDTQYF
once	TRBV9	TRBJ2-7	TRBD1	TGTGCCAGCAGCGTAGAAGGAAGGGGGCAACGAGAGCAGTACTTC	CASSVEGRGQREQYF
-	TRBV7-6	TRBJ2-3	TRBD2	TGTGCCAGCAGCTTAAGGGTCGGGGGGGATACGCAGTATTTT	CASSLRVGGDTQYF
-	TRBV5-1	TRBJ2-1	TRBD2	TGCGCCAGCAGCCTGGGACTAGAGTACAATGAGCAGTTCTTC	CASSLGLEYNEQFF
-	TRBV5-1	TRBJ2-7	TRBD2	TGCGCCAGCAGCCCCAGGACTAGCGGGAGCTCCTACGAGCAGTACTTC	CASSPRTSGSSYEQYF
few	TRBV25-1	TRBJ1-5	-	TGTGCCAGCAGTGAATCCGGTCAGCCCCAGCATTTT	CASSESGQPQHF
-	TRBV6-1	TRBJ2-7	TRBD1	TGTGCCAGCAGTGAACGGGGGGGACAGGGGTCGGTCTACGAGCAGTACTTC	CASSERGGQGSVYEQYF
-	TRBV28	TRBJ1-1	-	TGTGCCAGCAGGCCGGGGCGCGGGGACACTGAAGCTTTCTTT	CASRPGRGDTEAFF
-	TRBV11-2	TRBJ2-3	-	TGTGCCAGCAGCTTTGGACAGAGCACAGATACGCAGTATTTT	CASSFGQSTDTQYF
-	TRBV5-4	TRBJ1-1	TRBD1	TGTGCCAGCAGCTTGAGGGACAGGGATGGTGAAGCTTTCTTT	CASSLRDRDGEAFF
-	TRBV5-1	TRBJ1-2	-	TGCGCCAGCAGCCCCGGACGGAGGGAATATGGCTACACCTTC	CASSPGRREYGYTF
-	TRBV19	TRBJ1-5	-	TGTGCCAGTAGAACCGGGACAACTACCATCCGTTCCAATCAGCCCCAGCATTTT	CASRTGTTTIRSNQPQHF
-	TRBV15	TRBJ1-2	-	TGTGCCACCAGCAGGACAGGTCCGGCGGAGGGCTACACCTTC	CATSRTGPAEGYTF
-	TRBV28	TRBJ1-3	TRBD1	TGTGCCAGCAGACCACCGGGACAGGCCTCTGGAAACACCATATATTTT	CASRPPGQASGNTIYF
-	TRBV19	TRBJ1-5	TRBD1	TGTGCCAGTAGTATAGCCGGGACAGCTAATCAGCCCCAGCATTTT	CASSIAGTANQPQHF
-	TRBV6-1	TRBJ2-7	TRBD1	TGTGCCAGCAGTGAAGGTGGGACAGGACCCTACGAGCAGTACTTC	CASSEGGTGPYEQYF
few	TRBV6-5	TRBJ1-6	-	TGTGCCAGCAGTACGACTGAGCTGAGGGATTCACCCCTCCACTTT	CASSTTELRDSPLHF
-	TRBV5-8	TRBJ1-5	TRBD1	TGTGCCAGCAGCACACGACAGGGGGGTTCAAATAGCAATCAGCCCCAGCATTTT	CASSTRQGGSNSNQPQHF
-	TRBV27	TRBJ1-5	-	TGTGCCAGCAGGCCTGAGGGAAGGTCCGGTCAGCCCCAGCATTTT	CASRPEGRSGQPQHF
-	TRBV6-5	TRBJ2-5	TRBD1	TGTGCCAGCAGTTACCGTGGGACAGGGTCGCAAGAGACCCAGTACTTC	CASSYRGTGSQETQYF
-	TRBV5-4	TRBJ1-1	TRBD1	TGTGCCAGCAGCTTCCAGGGGGCCACTGAAGCTTTCTTT	CASSFQGATEAFF
-	TRBV2	TRBJ2-3	TRBD2	TGTGCCAGCAGTGTTGGACTAGCGGGCACAGATACGCAGTATTTT	CASSVGLAGTDTQYF
-	TRBV27	TRBJ2-7	TRBD2	TGTGCCAGCATCCGGACTAGCCCCTACGAGCAGTACTTC	CASIRTSPYEQYF